This note documents a single TCR beta chain sequence. Its specificity is not known. The data belong to a study of OX40 agonist ivuxolimab in advanced cancers. The protocol was immunoSEQ multiplex PCR, while the TCRdb copy is restricted to in-frame clones and leaves out a portion. The table lists roughly 61,000 clones, 88% of them singletons. Study-wide results and caveats: Average numbers of expanded clones were greater in CD8+ T cells than in CD4+. Dose levels from 0.1 to 3.0 mg/kg saw CD4+ and CD8+ blood T cells expand clonally by week 6.

Germline assignment: CDR1 GTSNPN and CDR2 SVGIG (reference sequence). The germline V and J ends were trimmed by 0 bases and 0 bases, with 14 bases remaining between them. The CDR3 length is 16 residues. The chain has TRBV30 and TRBJ2-5; D uncertain. This TCR derives from an adult with an advanced solid tumor such as melanoma, head and neck, liver or kidney cancer. The sample consisted of CD4+ or CD8+ T cells sorted from blood, taken in a trial of the OX40 agonist ivuxolimab. The CDR3 reads CAWSVGTRSYQETQYF. The CDR3 DNA is TGTGCCTGGAGTGTTGGAACAAGGTCGTACCAAGAGACCCAGTACTTC.